The 30 T cell receptor beta chains below were found in one sample sequenced in a study of CD8+ T cells in alopecia areata. Treatment meaning: oral pan-JAK inhibitor, 5-10 mg twice daily. As the sequencing template, cDNA was produced by extracting RNA and reverse transcribing it. Assay: immunoSEQ multiplex PCR; the TCRdb copy retains only in-frame clones and omits some. This sample has about 180,000 clones, with about 53% found just once. This material consisted of CD8+ T cells sorted from blood, taken at week 24, from a patient treated with tofacitinib. These receptor sequences come from a human donor with alopecia areata.

The chain recombines TRBV29-1 with TRBJ2-2; the match to TRBD1 covers 8 bases. The CDR3 length is 15 residues. Germline V gene lookup returns CDR1 SQVTM and CDR2 ANQGSEA. Trimming removed 7 bases from V and 3 bases from J; junction bases left unmatched: 10. The CDR3 loop reads CSASDRGGDTGELFF. In DNA, the CDR3 is TGCAGCGCCTCCGACAGGGGAGGTGACACCGGGGAGCTGTTTTTT.

The chain combines TRBV10-3 with TRBJ1-5; D unresolved. Germline CDR1 ENHRY, CDR2 SYGVKD. V was cut by 8 bases and J by 7 bases, with 18 bases left in between. The CDR3 spans 14 residues. This CDR3 reads CAISVGVGSQPQHF. The DNA for the CDR3 is TGTGCCATCTCGGTAGGCGTGGGCTCGCAGCCCCAGCATTTT.

CDR3: CASGWGQGREETQYF. As DNA, the CDR3 is TGTGCTAGTGGTTGGGGACAGGGGAGAGAGGAGACCCAGTACTTC. The chain recombines TRBV12-5 with TRBJ2-5; TRBD1 agrees at 10 bases. The CDR3 is 15 amino acids. Trimming took 4 bases from V and 5 from J; bases not matched to a gene: 7. Germline CDR1 reads LGHNT; CDR2 reads FRNRAP.

V and J are TRBV13 and TRBJ1-6, with 9 bases identical to TRBD1. CDR1 is PRHDT, CDR2 FYEKMQ, per germline (reference sequence). V dropped 5 bases and J dropped 7; count of bases not matched to a gene: 6. The CDR3 covers 15 residues. This chain's CDR3 is CASSETGGQNSPLHF. In DNA, the CDR3 is TGTGCCAGCAGCGAGACAGGGGGTCAGAATTCACCCCTCCACTTT.

V is TRBV5-6 and J is TRBJ2-1; TRBD1 aligns across 7 bases. The germline CDR1 and CDR2 sequences are SGHDT and YYEEEE. Trimming removed 4 bases from V and 5 bases from J; junction bases left unmatched: 12. This CDR3 spans 16 amino acids. The CDR3 bases are TGTGCCAGCAGCCCGTTGCGACAGGGATTGAACAATGAGCAGTTCTTC. This translates into CASSPLRQGLNNEQFF.

V and J are TRBV30 and TRBJ1-6; the match to TRBD1 covers 9 bases. J gave up 10 bases and V 2 bases, and 6 bases lay outside the gene matches. Germline V gene data show CDR1 as GTSNPN and CDR2 as SVGIG (reference sequence). The CDR3 consists of 14 residues. The CDR3 here is CAWSPGQGGSPLHF. The DNA of the CDR3 is TGTGCCTGGAGTCCGGGACAGGGAGGCTCACCCCTCCACTTT. Looking up the rest from reference TRBV30 and TRBJ1-6 gives the full variable domain: SQTIHQWPATLVQPVGSPLSLECTVEGTSNPNLYWYRQAAGRGLQLLFYSVGIGQISSEVPQNLSASRPQDRQFILSSKKLLLSDSGFYLCAWSPGQGGSPLHFGNGTRLTVT.

The chain couples TRBV12-5 to TRBJ2-2, with no clear D. CDR3 length: 13 residues. The germline CDR1 and CDR2 sequences are LGHNT and FRNRAP. V dropped 0 bases and J dropped 7 bases, with 6 bases sitting between them. The CDR3 DNA sequence: TGTGCTAGTGGTTTGGTTGTAGGCGGGGAGCTGTTTTTT. It encodes CASGLVVGGELFF.

J is TRBJ1-5 and V is TRBV5-6, with D unclear. CDR3 length: 13 residues. The V gene's germline CDR1 is SGHDT and CDR2 YYEEEE. V shed 1 base and J shed 6 bases, with 8 bases lying between them. As DNA, the CDR3 is TGTGCCAGCAGCTTGAGTCTCGGTCAGCCCCAGCATTTT. Protein sequence: CASSLSLGQPQHF.

This clone was counted only a few times. The J gene is TRBJ2-7, the V gene TRBV29-1; 7 bases fit TRBD1. The CDR3 runs 13 residues. J gave up 3 bases and V 7 bases, and 9 bases lay outside the gene matches. Germline V gives CDR1 SQVTM, CDR2 ANQGSEA. CDR3 protein: CSAHSGTDYEQYF. CDR3 in DNA: TGCAGCGCCCACTCCGGGACAGACTACGAGCAGTACTTC.

The chain has TRBV4-3 and TRBJ1-1, with D unclear. There are 15 residues in the CDR3. V lost 2 bases, J lost 3 bases, and 13 bases lay in between. CDR1 LGHNA and CDR2 YSLEER come from the germline V gene. CDR3 region: CASSQNHQRDTEAFF. The CDR3, as DNA: TGCGCCAGCAGCCAAAATCACCAACGGGACACTGAAGCTTTCTTT.

The chain is built from TRBV27 and TRBJ1-1, with 7 bases that match TRBD1. Germline loops: CDR1 MNHEY, CDR2 SMNVEV (reference sequence). The CDR3 totals 13 residues. V trimming: 8 bases; J trimming: 6 bases; junction bases outside the gene matches: 9. The CDR3 nucleotides are TGTGCCAGCGGCGAGACAGGGTCTCCTGAAGCTTTCTTT. Its translation is CASGETGSPEAFF.

The rearrangement uses TRBV19 and TRBJ1-2; the D gene is possibly TRBD1 (6 bases). The CDR3 loop spans 14 amino acids. V gave up 4 bases and J gave up 6 bases, with 15 bases separating them. Germline V gene lookup returns CDR1 LNHDA and CDR2 SQIVND (reference sequence). CDR3 region: CASSNPRDTDGYTF. Written as DNA, the CDR3 is TGTGCCAGTAGTAACCCGAGGGACACGGATGGCTACACCTTC.

This clone was counted a few times. The chain couples TRBV6-5 to TRBJ2-5; perhaps TRBD2 as D (7 bases). CDR3 length equals 14 residues. Trimming shortened V by 2 bases and J by 5 bases, and 12 bases separated the two germline ends. CDR1 and CDR2 from the germline V gene are MNHEY and SVGAGI. The CDR3 DNA reads TGTGCCAGCAGTTACCAAGGCGGGGGCGAGACCCAGTACTTC. Translating it yields CASSYQGGGETQYF.

A remark on this clone: Other DNA variants within this sample encode the same CDR3. The chain is built from TRBV29-1 and TRBJ2-7; D remains ambiguous. CDR3 size: 11 residues. CDR1 is SQVTM and CDR2 is ANQGSEA in the germline V gene. Trimming took 4 bases from V and 3 from J, leaving 7 bases between them. The CDR3 loop reads CSVVADYEQYF. In nucleotides, the CDR3 is TGCAGCGTTGTCGCCGACTACGAGCAGTACTTC.

The V and J genes are TRBV30 and TRBJ2-7; perhaps TRBD1 as D (6 bases). Germline V gives CDR1 GTSNPN, CDR2 SVGIG (reference sequence). The CDR3 spans 12 residues. The V end lost 2 bases, the J end lost 7 bases, and 12 bases lay between the germline ends. The CDR3 protein is CAWSPGAGEQYF. CDR3 nucleotide sequence: TGTGCCTGGAGTCCAGGGGCTGGAGAGCAGTACTTC.

The rearrangement uses TRBV13 and TRBJ1-1, with TRBD1 matching 11 bases. This CDR3 comprises 14 residues. J was trimmed by 10 bases and V by 4 bases; bases with no gene match: 8. Germline V lookup: CDR1 PRHDT, CDR2 FYEKMQ (reference sequence). CDR3 in DNA: TGTGCCAGCAGCTCCCGGGACAGGGGGATAGGAGCTTTCTTT. It codes for CASSSRDRGIGAFF.

A few counts support this clone. The chain couples TRBV7-6 to TRBJ2-7, with 7 bases identical to TRBD1. J lost 5 bases, V lost 4 bases, and 11 bases had no gene match. CDR1 and CDR2 (germline): SGHVS, FNYEAQ. This CDR3 spans 15 amino acids. The CDR3, as DNA: TGTGCCAGCAGCTCAGAGTGGTCAGGGGGTGACGAGCAGTACTTC. Translating it yields CASSSEWSGGDEQYF. The full variable domain, rest sourced from reference TRBV7-6 and TRBJ2-7, is GAGVSQSPRYKVTKRGQDVALRCDPISGHVSLYWYRQALGQGPEFLTYFNYEAQQDKSGLPNDRFSAERPEGSISTLTIQRTEQRDSAMYRCASSSEWSGGDEQYFGPGTRLTVT.

The gene calls are TRBV6-5 and TRBJ2-1; D remains ambiguous. Germline V gene data show CDR1 as MNHEY and CDR2 as SVGAGI. The V and J ends lost 9 bases and 4 bases respectively, with 16 bases between them. CDR3 length equals 14 residues. DNA for the CDR3: TGTGCCAGTCGCTCGGTTAAAAATTACAATGAGCAGTTCTTC. Its translation: CASRSVKNYNEQFF.

V gene TRBV10-3 combines with J gene TRBJ2-2; 7 nucleotides match TRBD1. V was pared by 5 bases and J by 1 base, with 10 bases of the junction left unmatched. CDR1 is ENHRY and CDR2 is SYGVKD in the germline V gene. The CDR3 loop spans 17 amino acids. DNA of the CDR3: TGTGCCATCAGTCAACTATCCCGGGACAGGAACACCGGGGAGCTGTTTTTT. Translated, it gives CAISQLSRDRNTGELFF.

The V call is TRBV29-1, the J call TRBJ1-1; D unclear. Deletions cut 4 bases from V and 0 bases from J, with 6 bases between. Germline V lookup: CDR1 SQVTM, CDR2 ANQGSEA. The length of the CDR3 is 12 residues. The CDR3 sequence is CSVGRMNTEAFF. The CDR3 bases are TGCAGCGTTGGTAGGATGAACACTGAAGCTTTCTTT.

This clone appeared once. The chain uses TRBV27 and TRBJ1-5; no clear D gene. Trimming shortened V by 8 bases and J by 11 bases, and 16 bases separated the two germline ends. CDR1 is MNHEY, CDR2 SMNVEV, per germline (reference sequence). This CDR3 spans 12 amino acids. The CDR3, as DNA: TGTGCCAGCGGAAGTTCCATCGGCGCCCAGCATTTT. This translates into CASGSSIGAQHF.

This clone was counted between two and nine times. The chain links TRBV30 to TRBJ2-3; D remains ambiguous. There are 14 residues in the CDR3. V was cut by 6 bases and J by 2 bases, with 15 bases left in between. The germline V gene has CDR1 GTSNPN and CDR2 SVGIG (reference sequence). The DNA of the CDR3 is TGTGCCTGCACTCTACGGGCGAACACAGATACGCAGTATTTT. This sequence encodes CACTLRANTDTQYF.

In its sample, this clone was seen a few times. The chain is built from TRBV29-1 and TRBJ2-5; D is ambiguous. The CDR3 covers 12 residues. Deletions cut 6 bases from V and 4 bases from J, with 12 bases between. Germline values: CDR1 SQVTM, CDR2 ANQGSEA. DNA of the CDR3: TGCAGCGTGACTGGCCGGGCAGAGACCCAGTACTTC. This translates into CSVTGRAETQYF.

This clone has more than one count but fewer than ten. V and J are TRBV5-1 and TRBJ1-2; TRBD1 might be the D (5 bases). The CDR3 covers 14 residues. V dropped 0 bases and J dropped 6 bases, with 12 bases sitting between them. Germline V gene sequence: CDR1 SGHRS, CDR2 YFSETQ. The CDR3 nucleotides read TGCGCCAGCAGCTTGGACAGGCCGGTCGATGGCTACACCTTC. Its translation: CASSLDRPVDGYTF.

CDR3 sequence (DNA): TGTGCCAGCAGCTCCCGGCACAGGGATTTTTACGAGCAGTACTTC. Encoded protein: CASSSRHRDFYEQYF. J is TRBJ2-7 and V is TRBV7-6; tentatively, D is TRBD1 (6 bases). CDR3 length: 15 amino acids. Trimming removed 4 bases from V and 4 bases from J, with 17 bases in between. Germline V gene sequence: CDR1 SGHVS, CDR2 FNYEAQ. Full variable domain (outside the CDR3, taken from reference TRBV7-6 and TRBJ2-7): GAGVSQSPRYKVTKRGQDVALRCDPISGHVSLYWYRQALGQGPEFLTYFNYEAQQDKSGLPNDRFSAERPEGSISTLTIQRTEQRDSAMYRCASSSRHRDFYEQYFGPGTRLTVT.

This clone has just a few counts. The chain uses TRBV29-1 and TRBJ1-2, with D tentatively TRBD1 (5 bases). This CDR3 is 11 amino acids long. Trimming shortened V by 3 bases and J by 6 bases, and 8 bases separated the two germline ends. Germline CDR1 and CDR2: SQVTM and ANQGSEA. The CDR3 protein is CSVEAGNGYTF. CDR3 DNA: TGCAGCGTTGAGGCAGGGAATGGCTACACCTTC.

The chain links TRBV19 to TRBJ2-5, with 8 bases aligning to TRBD1. Trimming at V came to 3 bases and at J to 5 bases, leaving 5 bases not matched to a gene. The CDR3 has 14 amino acids. Germline CDR1 reads LNHDA; CDR2 reads SQIVND (reference sequence). In nucleotides, the CDR3 is TGTGCCAGTAGTATGCAGGGGGCGGTGGAGACCCAGTACTTC. Its translation is CASSMQGAVETQYF.

The chain has TRBV27 and TRBJ1-2; weak D call: TRBD1 (5 bases). The CDR3 is made up of 15 amino acids. Germline-derived CDR1 and CDR2 are MNHEY and SMNVEV (reference sequence). V was pared by 2 bases and J by 4 bases, with 14 bases between. As DNA, the CDR3 is TGTGCCAGCAGTTTAGCGCCGGGGGGTGGCTATGGCTACACCTTC. Translation: CASSLAPGGGYGYTF.

This clone has only a few counts. This chain links TRBV6-5 with TRBJ2-1; perhaps TRBD1 as D (6 bases). Germline V gives CDR1 MNHEY, CDR2 SVGAGI. The CDR3 spans 14 residues. Trimming took off 6 bases at V and 8 bases at J, with 17 bases between the two ends. CDR3 DNA sequence: TGTGCCAGCAGAATAACAGGGAAGGGTCATGAGCAGTTCTTC. Its translation: CASRITGKGHEQFF.

The chain has TRBV7-6 and TRBJ2-7, with unresolved D. The CDR3 contains 13 residues. V was trimmed by 0 bases and J by 3 bases, leaving 6 bases between them. Germline V gene data show CDR1 as SGHVS and CDR2 as FNYEAQ. CDR3 bases: TGTGCCAGCAGCTTAGCTAGTAACTACGAGCAGTACTTC. Protein product: CASSLASNYEQYF. Full variable domain (remainder filled in from reference TRBV7-6 and TRBJ2-7): GAGVSQSPRYKVTKRGQDVALRCDPISGHVSLYWYRQALGQGPEFLTYFNYEAQQDKSGLPNDRFSAERPEGSISTLTIQRTEQRDSAMYRCASSLASNYEQYFGPGTRLTVT.